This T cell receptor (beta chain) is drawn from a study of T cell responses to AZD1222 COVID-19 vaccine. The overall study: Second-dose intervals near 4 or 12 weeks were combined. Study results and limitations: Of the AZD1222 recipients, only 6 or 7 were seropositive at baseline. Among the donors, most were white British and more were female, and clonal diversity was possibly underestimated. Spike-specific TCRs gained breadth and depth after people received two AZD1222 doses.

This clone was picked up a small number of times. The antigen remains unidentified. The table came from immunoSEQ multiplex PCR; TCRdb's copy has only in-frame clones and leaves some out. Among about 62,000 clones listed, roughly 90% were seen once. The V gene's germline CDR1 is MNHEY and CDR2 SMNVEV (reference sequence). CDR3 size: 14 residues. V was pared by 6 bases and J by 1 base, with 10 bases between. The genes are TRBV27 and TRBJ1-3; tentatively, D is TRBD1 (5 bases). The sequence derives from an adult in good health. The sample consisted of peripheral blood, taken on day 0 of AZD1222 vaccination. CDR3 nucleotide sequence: TGTGCCAGCAGCTCGGGGACTTCTGGAAACACCATATATTTT. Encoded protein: CASSSGTSGNTIYF.